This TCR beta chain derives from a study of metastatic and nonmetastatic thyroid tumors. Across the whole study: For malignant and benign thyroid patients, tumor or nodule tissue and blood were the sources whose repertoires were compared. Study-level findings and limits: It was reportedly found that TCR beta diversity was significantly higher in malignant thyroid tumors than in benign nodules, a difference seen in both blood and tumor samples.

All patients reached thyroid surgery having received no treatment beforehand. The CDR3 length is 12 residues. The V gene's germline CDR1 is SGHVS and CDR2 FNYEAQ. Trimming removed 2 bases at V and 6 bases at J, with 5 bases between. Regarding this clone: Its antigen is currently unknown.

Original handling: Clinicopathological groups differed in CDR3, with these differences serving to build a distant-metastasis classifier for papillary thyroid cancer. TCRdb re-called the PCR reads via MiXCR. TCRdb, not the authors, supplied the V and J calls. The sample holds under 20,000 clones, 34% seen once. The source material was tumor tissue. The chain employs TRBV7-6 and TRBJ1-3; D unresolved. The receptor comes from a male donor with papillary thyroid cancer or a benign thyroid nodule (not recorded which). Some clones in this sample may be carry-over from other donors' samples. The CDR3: CASSLQPNTIYF. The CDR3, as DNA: TGTGCCAGCAGCTTACAGCCAAACACCATATATTTT.